One sample yielded the 3 T cell receptor beta chains listed below, sequenced in a study of regulatory T cells in long-lasting Graves disease (TCRdb year 2021). Receptor libraries were prepared by multiplex PCR. The sequencer was an Illumina HiSeq 4000. CDR3 regions were amplified by Arm-PCR with iRepertoire HTBI primers to construct TCR beta libraries. TCRdb reran the public reads through fastp at Q25 and MiXCR, keeping productive beta chains. Here each entry gathers all rows of one CDR3 protein and keeps the most common genes and DNA. This sample has fewer than 650,000 distinct CDR3 sequences in its table, and about 16% of those were observed once. The ten largest make up approximately 12% of the sample. According to the study, the label for this sample's time point signals: newly diagnosed GD, antithyroid drugs for less than 3 months. For both TCR sequencing and RNA sequencing, RNA was extracted from PBMCs using TRIzol.

These data were also reused for a study on T cells in Graves' hyperthyroidism and ophthalmopathy.

The source was peripheral blood mononuclear cells (PBMCs), collected at new diagnosis, from a patient treated with antithyroid drugs. Receptor source: a man aged 18 to 30 with Graves disease. Donor details come from another sample of the same person, matched by shared clones.

At least ten counts were recorded for this clonotype. The conserved final phenylalanine or tryptophan is absent from the CDR3, which likely points to a read error. Because the CDR3's place on the DNA is in doubt, the DNA is left out and the CDR3 is given as listed by TCRdb. The chain recombines TRBV3-1 with TRBJ2-1; TRBD2 was called by the table and not checked on the DNA. The CDR3 numbers 13 amino acids, ends counted. The germline gives CDR1 LGHDT, CDR2 YNNKEL (reference sequence). CDR3: CASSQQRSSGATL.

This clonotype has just one count. This rearrangement joins TRBV6-6 to TRBJ2-1, with 9 nucleotides matching TRBD2. This CDR3 is 21 amino acids long. Losses at the gene ends were 0 bases for V and 2 bases for J; bases not matched to a gene: 17. The V gene's germline CDR1 is MNHNY and CDR2 SVGAGI (reference sequence). CDR3 loop: CASSYSRPGTSREDPYNEQFF. The CDR3 DNA sequence: TGTGCCAGCAGTTACTCGAGGCCTGGGACTAGCAGAGAGGACCCCTACAATGAGCAGTTCTTC.

The genes are TRBV6-2 or TRBV6-3 and TRBJ2-7, with a weak D call TRBD1 (6 bases). The CDR3 has 14 residues. Trimming removed 9 bases from V and 2 bases from J, with 17 bases in between. CDR1 is MNHEY and CDR2 is SVGEGT in the germline V gene. CDR3 sequence: CASSLGTSAYEQYF. For the CDR3, the DNA is TGTGCCAGTAGCCTAGGGACATCGGCCTACGAGCAGTACTTC.